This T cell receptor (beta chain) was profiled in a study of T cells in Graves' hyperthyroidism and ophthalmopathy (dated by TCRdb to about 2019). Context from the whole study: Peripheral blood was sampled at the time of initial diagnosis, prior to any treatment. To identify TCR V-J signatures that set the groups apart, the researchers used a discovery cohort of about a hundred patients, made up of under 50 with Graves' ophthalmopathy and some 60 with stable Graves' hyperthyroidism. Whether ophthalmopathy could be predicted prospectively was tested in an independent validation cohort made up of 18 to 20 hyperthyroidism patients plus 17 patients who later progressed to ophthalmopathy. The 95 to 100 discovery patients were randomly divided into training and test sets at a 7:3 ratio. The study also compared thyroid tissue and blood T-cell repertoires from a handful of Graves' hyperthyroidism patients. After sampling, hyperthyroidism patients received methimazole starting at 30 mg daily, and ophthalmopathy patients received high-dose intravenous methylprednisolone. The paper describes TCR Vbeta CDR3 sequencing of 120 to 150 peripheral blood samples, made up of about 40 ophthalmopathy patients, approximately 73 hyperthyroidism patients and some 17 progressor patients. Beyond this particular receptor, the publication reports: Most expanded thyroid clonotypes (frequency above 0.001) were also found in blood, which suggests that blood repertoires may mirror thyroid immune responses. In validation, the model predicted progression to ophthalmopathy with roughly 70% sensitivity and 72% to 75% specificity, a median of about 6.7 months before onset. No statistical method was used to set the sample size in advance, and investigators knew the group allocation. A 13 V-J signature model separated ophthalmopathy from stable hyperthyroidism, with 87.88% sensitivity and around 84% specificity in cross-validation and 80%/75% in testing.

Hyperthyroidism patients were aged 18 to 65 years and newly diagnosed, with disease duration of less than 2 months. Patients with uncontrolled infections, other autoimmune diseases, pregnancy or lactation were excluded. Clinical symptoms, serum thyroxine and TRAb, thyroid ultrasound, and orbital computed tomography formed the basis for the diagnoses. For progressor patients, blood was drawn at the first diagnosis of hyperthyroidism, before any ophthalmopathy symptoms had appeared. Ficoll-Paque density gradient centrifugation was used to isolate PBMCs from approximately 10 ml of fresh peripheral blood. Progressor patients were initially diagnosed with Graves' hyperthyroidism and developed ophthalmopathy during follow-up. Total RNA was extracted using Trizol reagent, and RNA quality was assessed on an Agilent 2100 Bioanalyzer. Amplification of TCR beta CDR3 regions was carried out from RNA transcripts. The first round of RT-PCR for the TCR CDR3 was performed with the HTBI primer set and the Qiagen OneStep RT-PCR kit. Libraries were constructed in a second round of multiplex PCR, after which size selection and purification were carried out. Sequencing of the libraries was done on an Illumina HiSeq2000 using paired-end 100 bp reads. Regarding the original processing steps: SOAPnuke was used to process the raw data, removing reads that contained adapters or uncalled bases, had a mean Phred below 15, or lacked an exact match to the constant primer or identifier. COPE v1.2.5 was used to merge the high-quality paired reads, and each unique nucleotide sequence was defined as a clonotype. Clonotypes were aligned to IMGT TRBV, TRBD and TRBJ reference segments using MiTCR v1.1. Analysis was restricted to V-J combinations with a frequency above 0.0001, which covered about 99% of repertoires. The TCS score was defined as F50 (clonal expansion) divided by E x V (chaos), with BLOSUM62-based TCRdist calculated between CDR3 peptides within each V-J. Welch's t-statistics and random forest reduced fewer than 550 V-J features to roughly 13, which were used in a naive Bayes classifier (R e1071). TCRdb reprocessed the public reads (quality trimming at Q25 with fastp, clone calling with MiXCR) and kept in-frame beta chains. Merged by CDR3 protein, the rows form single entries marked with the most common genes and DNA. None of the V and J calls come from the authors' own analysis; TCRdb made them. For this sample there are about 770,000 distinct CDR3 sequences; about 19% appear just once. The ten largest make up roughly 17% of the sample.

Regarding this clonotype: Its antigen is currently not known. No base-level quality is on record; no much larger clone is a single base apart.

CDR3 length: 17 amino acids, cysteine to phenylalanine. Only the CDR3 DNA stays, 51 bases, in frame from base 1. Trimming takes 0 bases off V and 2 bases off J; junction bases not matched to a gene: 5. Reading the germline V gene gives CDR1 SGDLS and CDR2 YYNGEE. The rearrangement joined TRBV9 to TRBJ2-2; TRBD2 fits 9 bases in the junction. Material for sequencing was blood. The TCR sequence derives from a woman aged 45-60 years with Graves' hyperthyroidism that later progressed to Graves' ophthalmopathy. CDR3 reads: CASSVVASGTNTGELFF. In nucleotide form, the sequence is TGTGCCAGCAGCGTAGTGGCTAGCGGGACTAACACCGGGGAGCTGTTTTTT.